These 8 T cell receptor beta chains came from one sample sequenced in a study of CXCR3-negative and CXCR3-positive naive CD8 T cells. General study points: A higher hydrophobicity marked the TRB CDR3s of CXCR3-positive naive cells versus CXCR3-negative naive cells.

These receptors' targets are unknown. 5' RACE with UMI labels generated the TRB cDNA libraries. For each CDR3 protein, TCRdb gives one entry from its re-call of the 5' RACE reads, without DNA. The sample table sets out approximately 89,000 distinct CDR3 sequences. Sequenced input: naive CXCR3+ CD8+ T cells from blood. Noted subset: CD45RO-CCR7+CD27+CD95- naive CD8+ T cells expressing CXCR3 (TNR3+). Receptors were obtained from a human donor in good health. Some clones in this sample may be carry-over from other donors' samples.

The chain is built from TRBV4-1 and TRBJ2-1; TCRdb's D gene call, TRBD2, goes unchecked for lack of DNA. The germline V gene has CDR1 MGHRA and CDR2 YSYEKL. CDR3 length: 15 residues. The CDR3 spells CASSQPSGLNNEQFF.

The chain recombines TRBV4-2 with TRBJ1-2; absent DNA, TCRdb's TRBD1 call cannot be checked. From germline, CDR1 is LGHNA and CDR2 YNFKEQ. The CDR3 spans 14 residues. CDR3 amino acids: CASSQVGTAYGYTF.

The chain recombines TRBV15 with TRBJ2-1; lacking DNA, the TRBD1 call made by TCRdb goes unchecked. This CDR3 has 17 residues. Germline lookup yields CDR1 LNHNV and CDR2 YYDKDF (reference sequence). CDR3 protein: CATSREGQIGIGDEQFF.

CDR3 sequence reads: CASSFRTDNEQFF. The chain uses TRBV27 and TRBJ2-1; the D call of TRBD1 rests on TCRdb alone, since no DNA is present to check it. CDR3 length: 13 amino acids. Germline V gives CDR1 MNHEY, CDR2 SMNVEV (reference sequence).

This CDR3 is CASSPGGRPTGELFF. The genes are TRBV9 and TRBJ2-2; the TRBD2 assignment by TCRdb is unverifiable without DNA. CDR1 and CDR2 (germline): SGDLS, YYNGEE. CDR3 length: 15 amino acids.

The rearrangement joins TRBV7-6 to TRBJ2-7. This CDR3 has 13 amino acids. Germline loops: CDR1 SGHVS, CDR2 FNYEAQ. The CDR3: CASSWTDAYEQYF.

This sequence joins TRBV29-1 and TRBJ2-1. Germline CDR1 and CDR2: SQVTM and ANQGSEA. CDR3 length equals 14 residues. The CDR3 protein is CSVEDPSSYNEQFF.

The chain carries TRBV30 and TRBJ2-3; TCRdb proposes TRBD2, but this gene call is untestable without DNA. The CDR3 consists of 17 residues. Per germline, CDR1 GTSNPN and CDR2 SVGIG (reference sequence). The CDR3 spells CAWSRLGLAGATDTQYF.